The rows below give T cell receptor beta chains drawn from one sample of a study of T cell clones after liver transplantation. Data came from immunoSEQ multiplex PCR; TCRdb stores just in-frame clones and leaves some out. The table has several thousand clones, 60% to 80% seen once. The specimen comprised CD8+ T cells from blood, sampled before liver transplant. These receptors were taken from a human donor who received a liver transplant. Each CDR3 is given with its conserved first and last residue. D genes are given only for firm matches. The size field is filled for only some rows; it gives once, few, many or a size class.

CDR3 DNA: TGTGCCTGGAGTCAGGGCCACGAGCAGTACTTC
CDR3 protein: CAWSQGHEQYF
D gene: .
J gene: TRBJ2-7
V gene: TRBV30
clone size: once

CDR3 DNA: TGTGCCAGCAGTTTTAGCGGGAGCTACGAGCAGTACTTC
CDR3 protein: CASSFSGSYEQYF
D gene: TRBD2
J gene: TRBJ2-7
V gene: TRBV28
clone size: .

CDR3 DNA: TGCGCCAGCAGCTTGGTAGGGGACGAGCAGTACTTC
CDR3 protein: CASSLVGDEQYF
D gene: .
J gene: TRBJ2-7
V gene: TRBV5-1
clone size: few

CDR3 DNA: TGTGCCAGTAGTATTCTAGTTGGTAGCAATCAGCCCCAGCATTTT
CDR3 protein: CASSILVGSNQPQHF
D gene: .
J gene: TRBJ1-5
V gene: TRBV19
clone size: .

CDR3 DNA: TGTGCCAGCAGTTTATTTTTGGGTCCAGGGGAATACAATGAGCAGTTCTTC
CDR3 protein: CASSLFLGPGEYNEQFF
D gene: .
J gene: TRBJ2-1
V gene: TRBV28
clone size: .

CDR3 DNA: TGTGCCAGCAGCGGGACAGGGGAGACAGATACGCAGTATTTT
CDR3 protein: CASSGTGETDTQYF
D gene: TRBD1
J gene: TRBJ2-3
V gene: TRBV6-1
clone size: .

CDR3 DNA: TGTGCCAGCAGCGCGGAGGGCGGGGGCCTCGGGGACATTCAGTACTTC
CDR3 protein: CASSAEGGGLGDIQYF
D gene: .
J gene: TRBJ2-4
V gene: TRBV9
clone size: .

CDR3 DNA: TGTGCCAGCAGTTTGACTCTGCGGGGCGAGCAGTACTTC
CDR3 protein: CASSLTLRGEQYF
D gene: .
J gene: TRBJ2-7
V gene: TRBV27
clone size: once

CDR3 DNA: TGTGCCAGCAGCCTTTGGACAGGGGCCCACGAGCAGTACTTC
CDR3 protein: CASSLWTGAHEQYF
D gene: TRBD1
J gene: TRBJ2-7
V gene: TRBV4-2
clone size: .

CDR3 DNA: TGTGCCAGCAGTTTAGGGGGAGAAGAGACCCAGTACTTC
CDR3 protein: CASSLGGEETQYF
D gene: .
J gene: TRBJ2-5
V gene: TRBV27
clone size: .

CDR3 DNA: TGTGCCAGCAATTACAGGGCCTATGGCTACACCTTC
CDR3 protein: CASNYRAYGYTF
D gene: .
J gene: TRBJ1-2
V gene: TRBV2
clone size: few

CDR3 DNA: TGTGCCAGCACCTATTCCCTTGGACTAGCGGGGGGTCCTAGCAATGAGCAGTTCTTC
CDR3 protein: CASTYSLGLAGGPSNEQFF
D gene: TRBD2
J gene: TRBJ2-1
V gene: TRBV7-2
clone size: .

CDR3 DNA: TGTGCCAGCAGGGAGGGGGCCGGAGAGACCCAGTACTTC
CDR3 protein: CASREGAGETQYF
D gene: .
J gene: TRBJ2-5
V gene: TRBV6-1
clone size: .

CDR3 DNA: TGCGCCAGCAGCCAAGGAGGTCAGGGGGCCGGCGAGCAGTACTTC
CDR3 protein: CASSQGGQGAGEQYF
D gene: TRBD1
J gene: TRBJ2-7
V gene: TRBV4-1
clone size: .

CDR3 DNA: TGTGCCAGCAGCAAACCGGGGTGCGACGACTCTGGAAACACCATATATTTT
CDR3 protein: CASSKPGCDDSGNTIYF
D gene: .
J gene: TRBJ1-3
V gene: TRBV21-1
clone size: .

CDR3 DNA: TGTGCCAGCAGCTTCGACCCTGGCGGGAGAGTTTATTTAGAGACCCAGTACTTC
CDR3 protein: CASSFDPGGRVYLETQYF
D gene: TRBD2
J gene: TRBJ2-5
V gene: TRBV11-2
clone size: .

CDR3 DNA: TGTGCCAGCAGCTTAGCGGGAGGGTCCTACGAGCAGTACTTC
CDR3 protein: CASSLAGGSYEQYF
D gene: TRBD2
J gene: TRBJ2-7
V gene: TRBV7-2
clone size: .

CDR3 DNA: TGTGCCAGCACCGAACCCCCCCTATCCGCCGGGGAGCTGTTTTTT
CDR3 protein: CASTEPPLSAGELFF
D gene: .
J gene: TRBJ2-2
V gene: TRBV2
clone size: once

CDR3 DNA: TGCGCCAGCAGCCAAGAGGTTTACAATGAGCAGTTCTTC
CDR3 protein: CASSQEVYNEQFF
D gene: .
J gene: TRBJ2-1
V gene: TRBV4-3
clone size: .

CDR3 DNA: TGTGCCGCCAGCAAGGGGGTCAAGAATGAGCAGTTCTTC
CDR3 protein: CAASKGVKNEQFF
D gene: .
J gene: TRBJ2-1
V gene: TRBV28
clone size: once

CDR3 DNA: TGTGCCAGCAGTGGGACAGGGGGCACGGATTCACCCCTCCACTTT
CDR3 protein: CASSGTGGTDSPLHF
D gene: TRBD1
J gene: TRBJ1-6
V gene: TRBV27
clone size: .

CDR3 DNA: TGTGCCAGCAGCAGGACAGGGGTCGAGCAGTACTTC
CDR3 protein: CASSRTGVEQYF
D gene: TRBD1
J gene: TRBJ2-7
V gene: TRBV7-9
clone size: .

CDR3 DNA: TGTGCCAGCAGCACTCACCCAGTTGGAAACACCATATATTTT
CDR3 protein: CASSTHPVGNTIYF
D gene: .
J gene: TRBJ1-3
V gene: TRBV16
clone size: once

CDR3 DNA: TGTGCCAGTACCCTTGGGGGAATCTCTGAAGCTTTCTTT
CDR3 protein: CASTLGGISEAFF
D gene: .
J gene: TRBJ1-1
V gene: TRBV19
clone size: few

CDR3 DNA: TGTGCCAGCAGCCGGACAGGAGAACCCATCAATGAGCAGTTCTTC
CDR3 protein: CASSRTGEPINEQFF
D gene: TRBD1
J gene: TRBJ2-1
V gene: TRBV4-2
clone size: few

CDR3 DNA: TGTGCCACCAGCAGAGTAGTGACAGATACGCAGTATTTT
CDR3 protein: CATSRVVTDTQYF
D gene: .
J gene: TRBJ2-3
V gene: TRBV15
clone size: few

CDR3 DNA: TGTGCCAGCCAGACAAACACTGAAGCTTTCTTT
CDR3 protein: CASQTNTEAFF
D gene: .
J gene: TRBJ1-1
V gene: TRBV27
clone size: few

CDR3 DNA: TGTGCCAGCAGCTTATCCGGGACAATGGATACGCAGTATTTT
CDR3 protein: CASSLSGTMDTQYF
D gene: .
J gene: TRBJ2-3
V gene: TRBV11-3
clone size: once

CDR3 DNA: TGTGCCAGCAGCTTAGATCCCGGGGACACTGAAGCTTTCTTT
CDR3 protein: CASSLDPGDTEAFF
D gene: .
J gene: TRBJ1-1
V gene: TRBV11-2
clone size: .

CDR3 DNA: TGTGCCAGCAGCGCGGGACCTTCCTACGAGCAGTACTTC
CDR3 protein: CASSAGPSYEQYF
D gene: .
J gene: TRBJ2-7
V gene: TRBV11-2
clone size: .

CDR3 DNA: TGTGCCAGCAGCTCACAAAGGCCGCGGTCACCCCTCCACTTT
CDR3 protein: CASSSQRPRSPLHF
D gene: .
J gene: TRBJ1-6
V gene: TRBV13
clone size: .

CDR3 DNA: TGTGCCAGCAGCGACGGCCACGGGGAGACCCAGTACTTC
CDR3 protein: CASSDGHGETQYF
D gene: .
J gene: TRBJ2-5
V gene: TRBV13
clone size: once

CDR3 DNA: TGTGCCAGCAGCTTGGTCGGGAGGGCCCACGAGCAGTACTTC
CDR3 protein: CASSLVGRAHEQYF
D gene: TRBD2
J gene: TRBJ2-7
V gene: TRBV5-4
clone size: .

CDR3 DNA: TGTGCCAGCAGCTCCGGGACTAGCGTTGCAGATACGCAGTATTTT
CDR3 protein: CASSSGTSVADTQYF
D gene: TRBD2
J gene: TRBJ2-3
V gene: TRBV7-9
clone size: .

CDR3 DNA: TGTGCCAGCAGCCAAACTATAGGGAGCGCGGTGACTGAAGCTTTCTTT
CDR3 protein: CASSQTIGSAVTEAFF
D gene: .
J gene: TRBJ1-1
V gene: TRBV7-6
clone size: .

CDR3 DNA: TGTGCCAGCTCCTGGGCGGACTATGGCTACACCTTC
CDR3 protein: CASSWADYGYTF
D gene: .
J gene: TRBJ1-2
V gene: TRBV18
clone size: .

CDR3 DNA: TGTGCCAGCAGCGCGGGACTAGCGGGAAAGGGCACAGATACGCAGTATTTT
CDR3 protein: CASSAGLAGKGTDTQYF
D gene: TRBD2
J gene: TRBJ2-3
V gene: TRBV5-4
clone size: few

CDR3 DNA: TGTGCCACTTCAACGGGGGGCCGAGAAAAACTGTTTTTT
CDR3 protein: CATSTGGREKLFF
D gene: .
J gene: TRBJ1-4
V gene: TRBV6-6
clone size: .

CDR3 DNA: TGTGCCAGCAGGTCGACAGGGGATAATGAAAAACTGTTTTTT
CDR3 protein: CASRSTGDNEKLFF
D gene: TRBD1
J gene: TRBJ1-4
V gene: TRBV28
clone size: .

CDR3 DNA: TGTGCCACCAAGGATGCGGGGGCTCACGGCTACACCTTC
CDR3 protein: CATKDAGAHGYTF
D gene: .
J gene: TRBJ1-2
V gene: TRBV19
clone size: .

CDR3 DNA: TGTGCCAGTAGTACCCTTGGTAACGAGCAGTACTTC
CDR3 protein: CASSTLGNEQYF
D gene: .
J gene: TRBJ2-7
V gene: TRBV19
clone size: few

CDR3 DNA: TGTGCCAGCAGGGACCTAGCGGGAGAGAACTACGAGCAGTACTTC
CDR3 protein: CASRDLAGENYEQYF
D gene: TRBD2
J gene: TRBJ2-7
V gene: TRBV7-8
clone size: .

CDR3 DNA: TGCGCCAGCAGTGGACCGCTTCCAGGGGGCTATGGCTACACCTTC
CDR3 protein: CASSGPLPGGYGYTF
D gene: TRBD1
J gene: TRBJ1-2
V gene: TRBV10-2
clone size: .

CDR3 DNA: TGTGCCTGGAGTACCCATCCGGGACTTACGAACTATGGCTACACCTTC
CDR3 protein: CAWSTHPGLTNYGYTF
D gene: .
J gene: TRBJ1-2
V gene: TRBV30
clone size: .

CDR3 DNA: TGTGCCAGCAGCGGGGGTTGGGGTGAAAAACTGTTTTTT
CDR3 protein: CASSGGWGEKLFF
D gene: .
J gene: TRBJ1-4
V gene: TRBV7-9
clone size: .

CDR3 DNA: TGTGCCAGCAGCGTAGTTAGTAGCGATGAGCAGTTCTTC
CDR3 protein: CASSVVSSDEQFF
D gene: .
J gene: TRBJ2-1
V gene: TRBV9
clone size: .

CDR3 DNA: TGTGCCAGCAGTGTACCCGGGGACCGCCTTTTTGGCTACACCTTC
CDR3 protein: CASSVPGDRLFGYTF
D gene: .
J gene: TRBJ1-2
V gene: TRBV6-1
clone size: .

CDR3 DNA: TGTGCCAGTAGTATTGACCTTTGGGGGGAGACCCAGTACTTC
CDR3 protein: CASSIDLWGETQYF
D gene: .
J gene: TRBJ2-5
V gene: TRBV19
clone size: .

CDR3 DNA: TGCGCCAGCAGCCAAGAGCAGTTCAATGAGCAGTTCTTC
CDR3 protein: CASSQEQFNEQFF
D gene: .
J gene: TRBJ2-1
V gene: TRBV4-1
clone size: .

CDR3 DNA: TGTGCCACCAGCAGAGGGACAGGGAGGCAGTATGATGAGCAGTTCTTC
CDR3 protein: CATSRGTGRQYDEQFF
D gene: TRBD1
J gene: TRBJ2-1
V gene: TRBV15
clone size: .

CDR3 DNA: TGTGCCAGCAGGTTAGGGACAGGGTTCTACGAGCAGTACTTC
CDR3 protein: CASRLGTGFYEQYF
D gene: TRBD1
J gene: TRBJ2-7
V gene: TRBV13
clone size: .